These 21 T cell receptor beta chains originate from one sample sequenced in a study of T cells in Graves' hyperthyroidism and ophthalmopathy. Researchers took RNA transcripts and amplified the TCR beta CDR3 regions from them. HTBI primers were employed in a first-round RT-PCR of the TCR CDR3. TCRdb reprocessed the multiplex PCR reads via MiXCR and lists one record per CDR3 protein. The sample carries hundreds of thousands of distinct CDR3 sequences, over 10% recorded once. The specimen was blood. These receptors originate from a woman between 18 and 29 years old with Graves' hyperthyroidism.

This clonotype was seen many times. This chain's CDR3 is CASSHGGTGVYEQYF. The CDR3 bases are TGTGCCAGCAGCCACGGAGGGACAGGGGTCTACGAGCAGTACTTC. V usage is TRBV13 and J usage is TRBJ2-7; 10 positions agree with TRBD1. V lost 5 bases to trimming and J lost 3 bases; unmatched junction nucleotides: 7. The CDR3 loop spans 15 amino acids. Germline assignment: CDR1 PRHDT and CDR2 FYEKMQ (reference sequence).

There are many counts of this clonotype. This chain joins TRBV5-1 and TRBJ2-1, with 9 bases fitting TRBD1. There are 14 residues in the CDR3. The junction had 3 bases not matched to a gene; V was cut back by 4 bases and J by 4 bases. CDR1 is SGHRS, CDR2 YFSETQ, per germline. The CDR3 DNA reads TGCGCCAGCAGCCCCGGACAGGGGTACAATGAGCAGTTCTTC. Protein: CASSPGQGYNEQFF. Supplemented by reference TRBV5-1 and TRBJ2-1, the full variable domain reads KAGVTQTPRYLIKTRGQQVTLSCSPISGHRSVSWYQQTPGQGLQFLFEYFSETQRNKGNFPGRFSGRQFSNSRSEMNVSTLELGDSALYLCASSPGQGYNEQFFGPGTRLTVL.

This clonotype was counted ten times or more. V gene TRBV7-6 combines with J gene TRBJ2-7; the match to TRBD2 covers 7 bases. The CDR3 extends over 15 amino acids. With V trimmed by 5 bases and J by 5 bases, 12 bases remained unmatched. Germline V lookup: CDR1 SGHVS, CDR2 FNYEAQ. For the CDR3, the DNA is TGTGCCAGCAGCCCATCTAGCGGAGTGGGGCACGAGCAGTACTTC. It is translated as CASSPSSGVGHEQYF.

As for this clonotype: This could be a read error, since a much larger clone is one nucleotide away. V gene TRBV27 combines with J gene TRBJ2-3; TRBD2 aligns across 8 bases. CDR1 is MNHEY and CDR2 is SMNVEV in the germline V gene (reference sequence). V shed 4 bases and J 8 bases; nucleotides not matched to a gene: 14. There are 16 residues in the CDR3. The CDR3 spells CASSSQGAGDEGTQYF. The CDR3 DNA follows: TGTGCCAGCAGTTCCCAGGGAGCGGGAGATGAAGGTACGCAGTATTTT.

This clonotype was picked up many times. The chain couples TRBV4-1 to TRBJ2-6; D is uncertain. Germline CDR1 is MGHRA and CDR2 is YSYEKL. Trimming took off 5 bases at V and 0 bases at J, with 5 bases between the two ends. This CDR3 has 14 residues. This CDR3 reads CASSFDSGANVLTF. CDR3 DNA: TGCGCCAGCAGCTTCGACTCTGGGGCCAACGTCCTGACTTTC.

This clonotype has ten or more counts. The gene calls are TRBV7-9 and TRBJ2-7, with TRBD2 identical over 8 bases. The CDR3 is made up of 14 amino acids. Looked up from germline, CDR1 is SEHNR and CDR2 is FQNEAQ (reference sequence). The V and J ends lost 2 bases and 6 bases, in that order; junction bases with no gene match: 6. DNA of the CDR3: TGTGCCAGCAGCTTACTAGCGGGCCCAGGCGAGCAGTACTTC. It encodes CASSLLAGPGEQYF.

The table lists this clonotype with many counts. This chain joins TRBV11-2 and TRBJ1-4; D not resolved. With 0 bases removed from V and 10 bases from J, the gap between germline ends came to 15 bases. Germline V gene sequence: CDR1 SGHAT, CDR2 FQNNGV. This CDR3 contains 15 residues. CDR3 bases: TGTGCCAGCAGCTTAGAAGTGGGAACCCGCACAAAACTGTTTTTT. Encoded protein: CASSLEVGTRTKLFF.

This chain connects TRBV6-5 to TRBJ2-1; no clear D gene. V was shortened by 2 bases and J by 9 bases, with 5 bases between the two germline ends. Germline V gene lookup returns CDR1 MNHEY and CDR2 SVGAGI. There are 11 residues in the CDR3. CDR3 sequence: CASSYEGEQFF. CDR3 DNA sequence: TGTGCCAGCAGTTACGAAGGTGAGCAGTTCTTC.

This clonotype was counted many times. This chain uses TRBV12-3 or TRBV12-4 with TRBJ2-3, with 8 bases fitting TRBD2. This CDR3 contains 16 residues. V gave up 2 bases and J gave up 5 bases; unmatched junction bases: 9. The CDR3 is CASSLRASGGQDTQYF. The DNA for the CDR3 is TGTGCCAGCAGTTTACGGGCCAGCGGGGGTCAAGATACGCAGTATTTT.

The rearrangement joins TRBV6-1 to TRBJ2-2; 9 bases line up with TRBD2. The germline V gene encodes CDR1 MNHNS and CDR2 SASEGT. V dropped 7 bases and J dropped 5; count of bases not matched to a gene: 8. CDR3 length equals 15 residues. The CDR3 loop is CASKRGGRGTGELFF. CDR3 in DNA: TGTGCCAGCAAGAGAGGCGGGAGGGGAACCGGGGAGCTGTTTTTT.

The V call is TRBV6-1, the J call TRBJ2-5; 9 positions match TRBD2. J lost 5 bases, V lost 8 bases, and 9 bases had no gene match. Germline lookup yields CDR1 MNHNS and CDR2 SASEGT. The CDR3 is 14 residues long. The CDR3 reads CASEGGGAGETQYF. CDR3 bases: TGTGCCAGCGAAGGCGGGGGGGCCGGGGAGACCCAGTACTTC.

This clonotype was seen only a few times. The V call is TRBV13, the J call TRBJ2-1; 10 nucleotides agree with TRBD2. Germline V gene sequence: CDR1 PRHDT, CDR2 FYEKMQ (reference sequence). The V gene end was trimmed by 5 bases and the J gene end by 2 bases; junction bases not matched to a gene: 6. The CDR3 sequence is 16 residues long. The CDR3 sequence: CASSRLAGRAYNEQFF. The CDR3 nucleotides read TGTGCCAGCAGCCGACTAGCGGGCCGGGCCTACAATGAGCAGTTCTTC.

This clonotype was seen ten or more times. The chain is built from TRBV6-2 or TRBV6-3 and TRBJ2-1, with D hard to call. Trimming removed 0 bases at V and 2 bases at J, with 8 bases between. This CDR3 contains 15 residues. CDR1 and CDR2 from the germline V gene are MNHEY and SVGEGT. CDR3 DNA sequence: TGTGCCAGCAGTTACTCAGGGCTTGCCTACAATGAGCAGTTCTTC. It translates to CASSYSGLAYNEQFF.

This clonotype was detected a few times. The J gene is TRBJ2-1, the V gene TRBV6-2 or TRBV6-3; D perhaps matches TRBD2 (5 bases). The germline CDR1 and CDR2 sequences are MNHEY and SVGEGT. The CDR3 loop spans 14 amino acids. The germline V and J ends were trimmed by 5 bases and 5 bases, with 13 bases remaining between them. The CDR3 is CASSILGLNNEQFF. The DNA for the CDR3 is TGTGCCAGCAGTATACTAGGGCTCAACAATGAGCAGTTCTTC.

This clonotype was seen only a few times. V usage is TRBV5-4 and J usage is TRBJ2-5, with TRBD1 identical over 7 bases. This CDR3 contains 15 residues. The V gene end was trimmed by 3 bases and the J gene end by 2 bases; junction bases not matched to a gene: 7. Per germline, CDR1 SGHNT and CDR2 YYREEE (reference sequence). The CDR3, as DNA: TGTGCCAGCAGCTCAGGCCGGGACAGTCAAGAGACCCAGTACTTC. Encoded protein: CASSSGRDSQETQYF.

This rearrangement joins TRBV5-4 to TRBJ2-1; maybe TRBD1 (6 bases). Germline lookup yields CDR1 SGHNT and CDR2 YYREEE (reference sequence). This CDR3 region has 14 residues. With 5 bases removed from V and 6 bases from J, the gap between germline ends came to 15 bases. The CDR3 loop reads CASSFRTVRNEQFF. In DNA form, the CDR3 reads TGTGCCAGCAGTTTTCGGACAGTCCGCAATGAGCAGTTCTTC.

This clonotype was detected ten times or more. This CDR3 is CASSLAGGTYEQYF. CDR3 DNA: TGTGCCAGCAGCCTAGCGGGAGGCACCTACGAGCAGTACTTC. The chain links TRBV3-1 to TRBJ2-7; 10 nucleotides match TRBD2. Per germline, CDR1 LGHDT and CDR2 YNNKEL (reference sequence). With 4 bases clipped from V and 2 bases from J, the junction kept 2 bases outside the gene matches. CDR3 length: 14 residues.

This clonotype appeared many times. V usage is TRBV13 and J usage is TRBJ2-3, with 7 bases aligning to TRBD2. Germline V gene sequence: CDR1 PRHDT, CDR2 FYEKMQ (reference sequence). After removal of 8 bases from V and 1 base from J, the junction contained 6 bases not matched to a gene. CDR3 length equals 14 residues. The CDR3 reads CASAPRGGTDTQYF. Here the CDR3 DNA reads TGTGCCAGCGCGCCCCGGGGGGGCACAGATACGCAGTATTTT.

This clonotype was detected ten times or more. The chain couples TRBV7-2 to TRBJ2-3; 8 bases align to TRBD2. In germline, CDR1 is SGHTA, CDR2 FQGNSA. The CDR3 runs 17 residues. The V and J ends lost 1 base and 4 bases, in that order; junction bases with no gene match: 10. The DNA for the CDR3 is TGTGCCAGCAGCTTAGAGGTGCTAGCGGGCCACGCAGATACGCAGTATTTT. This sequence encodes CASSLEVLAGHADTQYF.

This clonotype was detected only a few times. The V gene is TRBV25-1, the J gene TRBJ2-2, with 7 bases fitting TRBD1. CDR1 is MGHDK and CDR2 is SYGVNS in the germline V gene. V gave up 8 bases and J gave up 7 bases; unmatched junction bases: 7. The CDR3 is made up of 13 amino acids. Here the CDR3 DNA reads TGTGCCAGCTCCGAGGGGGCAGGCGGGGAGCTGTTTTTT. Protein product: CASSEGAGGELFF.

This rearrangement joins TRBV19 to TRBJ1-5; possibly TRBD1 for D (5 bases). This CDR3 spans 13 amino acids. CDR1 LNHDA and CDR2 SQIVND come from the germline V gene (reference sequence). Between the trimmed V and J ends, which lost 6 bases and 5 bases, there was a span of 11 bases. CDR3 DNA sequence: TGTGCCAGTAGGGGGCAGGTAGATCAGCCCCAGCATTTT. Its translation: CASRGQVDQPQHF.